This passage covers 17 T cell receptor beta chains from one sample sequenced in a study of graft-versus-host responses after intestinal transplantation. Their specific antigens are unknown. Data came from immunoSEQ multiplex PCR; TCRdb stores just in-frame clones and leaves some out. The table lists 90,000 to 130,000 clones, approximately 92% of them singletons. Sequencing was performed on unstimulated CD4+ T cells sorted from spleen or lymph node cells, taken before transplant. Source of these receptors: a human donor who was the organ donor for an intestinal transplant.

This chain uses TRBV15 with TRBJ2-1, with a weak D call TRBD1 (6 bases). V shed 0 bases and J shed 1 base, with 16 bases lying between them. Germline assignment: CDR1 LNHNV and CDR2 YYDKDF (reference sequence). The CDR3 is 18 residues long. The DNA for the CDR3 is TGTGCCACCAGCAGAGACCGGGTCAAGGGGGTTTCCTACAATGAGCAGTTCTTC. Its translation: CATSRDRVKGVSYNEQFF. Full variable domain (missing parts from reference TRBV15 and TRBJ2-1): DAMVIQNPRYQVTQFGKPVTLSCSQTLNHNVMYWYQQKSSQAPKLLFHYYDKDFNNEADTPDNFQSRRPNTSFCFLDIRSPGLGDTAMYLCATSRDRVKGVSYNEQFFGPGTRLTVL.

As concerns this clone: The same CDR3 is also encoded by other DNA sequences in this sample. CDR3 bases: TGTGCCAGCTCTAGAACGGCTAACTATGGCTACACCTTC. The encoded protein is CASSRTANYGYTF. V gene TRBV6-1 combines with J gene TRBJ1-2, with unresolved D. Germline assignment: CDR1 MNHNS and CDR2 SASEGT. The CDR3 has 13 residues. Trimming removed 8 bases at V and 0 bases at J, with 10 bases between.

The chain employs TRBV7-8 and TRBJ2-7; D gene unclear. The germline V gene has CDR1 SGHVS and CDR2 FQNEAQ. The CDR3 runs to 14 residues. V lost 2 bases and J lost 0, with 8 bases in between. As DNA, the CDR3 is TGTGCCAGCAGCTTACTGCTCGCCTCCTACGAGCAGTACTTC. Amino acids: CASSLLLASYEQYF.

The chain is built from TRBV6-1 and TRBJ2-5; no reliable D call. Germline loops: CDR1 MNHNS, CDR2 SASEGT. The V end lost 3 bases, the J end lost 5 bases, and 10 bases lay between the germline ends. This CDR3 has 13 amino acids. The CDR3 sequence: CASSDHMMETQYF. The DNA for the CDR3 is TGTGCCAGCAGTGACCACATGATGGAGACCCAGTACTTC.

CDR3 coding DNA: TGTGCCAGTAGCCGGGGACAGCCCTACGAGCAGTACTTC. Translation gives CASSRGQPYEQYF. This chain joins TRBV19 and TRBJ2-7, with TRBD1 identical over 7 bases. Looked up from germline, CDR1 is LNHDA and CDR2 is SQIVND (reference sequence). This CDR3 region has 13 residues. V was clipped by 6 bases and J by 2 bases; unmatched bases: 4.

The genes are TRBV5-1 and TRBJ2-4; 7 bases are shared with TRBD1. The CDR3 consists of 14 residues. Trimming at V came to 4 bases and at J to 9 bases, leaving 10 bases not matched to a gene. CDR1 and CDR2 (germline): SGHRS, YFSETQ. CDR3 bases: TGCGCCAGCAGCCGACAAGGACAGGCCAGCATTCAGTACTTC. As protein: CASSRQGQASIQYF. The whole variable domain, remainder taken from reference TRBV5-1 and TRBJ2-4, is KAGVTQTPRYLIKTRGQQVTLSCSPISGHRSVSWYQQTPGQGLQFLFEYFSETQRNKGNFPGRFSGRQFSNSRSEMNVSTLELGDSALYLCASSRQGQASIQYFGAGTRLSVL.

V is TRBV5-6 and J is TRBJ2-5, with 7 bases aligning to TRBD2. The ends lost 3 bases at V and 5 bases at J; junction bases unmatched: 1. The germline V gene has CDR1 SGHDT and CDR2 YYEEEE. The length of the CDR3 is 12 residues. CDR3 DNA: TGTGCCAGCAGCTCCGGGGGGGAGACCCAGTACTTC. This sequence encodes CASSSGGETQYF.

The chain couples TRBV9 to TRBJ1-5, with TRBD1 identical over 7 bases. The CDR3 length is 14 residues. Germline V gene data show CDR1 as SGDLS and CDR2 as YYNGEE. After removal of 4 bases from V and 2 bases from J, the junction contained 3 bases not matched to a gene. For the CDR3, the DNA is TGTGCCAGCAGCCCTGACAGGGGCAATCAGCCCCAGCATTTT. It codes for CASSPDRGNQPQHF.

As for this clone: One junction end disagrees with the germline gene, perhaps due to a read error. The chain links TRBV27 to TRBJ1-6; the D gene is possibly TRBD1 (6 bases). Germline assignment: CDR1 MNHEY and CDR2 SMNVEV (reference sequence). This CDR3 is built from 13 residues. The CDR3 DNA reads as TGTGCCAGCAGCCTCGAACCGGGGGGCCCCCACCACTTT. Its translation is CASSLEPGGPHHF.

CDR3 sequence (DNA): TGTGCCAGCAGCTCGGACAGACTATACGAGCAGTACTTC. Amino acid sequence: CASSSDRLYEQYF. The V call is TRBV7-2, the J call TRBJ2-7, with a weak D call TRBD1 (6 bases). Germline V gives CDR1 SGHTA, CDR2 FQGNSA. CDR3 length: 13 amino acids. Between the trimmed V and J ends, which lost 4 bases and 4 bases, there was a span of 11 bases.

The chain combines TRBV29-1 with TRBJ1-1, with D possibly being TRBD1 (5 bases). Germline assignment: CDR1 SQVTM and CDR2 ANQGSEA. The CDR3 runs to 14 residues. Trimming stripped 3 bases from V and 1 base from J, with 12 bases between. The CDR3 here is CSVDGGGWNTEAFF. The DNA for the CDR3 is TGCAGCGTTGACGGTGGGGGGTGGAACACTGAAGCTTTCTTT.

The chain couples TRBV7-2 to TRBJ1-2; weak D call: TRBD1 (5 bases). Trimming took 4 bases from V and 4 from J, leaving 13 bases between them. Germline V lookup: CDR1 SGHTA, CDR2 FQGNSA. The CDR3 runs to 14 residues. DNA of the CDR3: TGTGCCAGCAGCTCCGACCGGGGCCTCTATGGCTACACCTTC. Its translation: CASSSDRGLYGYTF.

This chain uses TRBV2 with TRBJ2-7, with D perhaps TRBD2 (5 bases). The CDR3 sequence is 15 residues long. Trimming shortened V by 5 bases and J by 2 bases, and 16 bases separated the two germline ends. Germline V CDR1 and CDR2: SNHLY, FYNNEI. The CDR3 loop is CASSRTLTGTYEQYF. The CDR3 DNA reads as TGTGCCAGCAGTCGAACTTTAACGGGGACCTACGAGCAGTACTTC.

The chain recombines TRBV7-9 with TRBJ2-7; tentative D call: TRBD1 (5 bases). The germline gives CDR1 SEHNR, CDR2 FQNEAQ (reference sequence). Between the trimmed V and J ends, which lost 3 bases and 3 bases, there was a span of 6 bases. The CDR3 is 12 residues long. CDR3 coding DNA: TGTGCCAGCAGCTTTCAGGGCTACGAGCAGTACTTC. Translated: CASSFQGYEQYF.

The chain has TRBV19 and TRBJ2-1; tentatively, D is TRBD2 (6 bases). The CDR3 has 13 residues. Germline CDR1 reads LNHDA; CDR2 reads SQIVND (reference sequence). The V gene lost 11 bases and the J gene lost 4 bases, with 15 bases spanning the gap. Here the CDR3 reads CASRLEGYNEQFF. The CDR3 DNA follows: TGTGCCTCAAGACTAGAGGGGTACAATGAGCAGTTCTTC.

This sequence joins TRBV5-1 and TRBJ2-1, with D hard to call. CDR3 size: 13 residues. Per the germline V gene, CDR1 is SGHRS and CDR2 is YFSETQ. V was pared by 1 base and J by 6 bases, with 8 bases between. CDR3 coding DNA: TGCGCCAGCAGCTTGTCAGCAGCCAATGAGCAGTTCTTC. Its protein product is CASSLSAANEQFF.

The chain carries TRBV28 and TRBJ2-7, with 13 bases aligning to TRBD2. Germline V gene lookup returns CDR1 MDHEN and CDR2 SYDVKM. The CDR3 loop spans 15 amino acids. With V trimmed by 0 bases and J by 6 bases, 2 bases remained unmatched. The CDR3 nucleotides are TGTGCCAGCAGTTTATGGACTAGCGGGAGGAGCGAGCAGTACTTC. Translation gives CASSLWTSGRSEQYF.